This TCR beta chain is from a study of blood T cell repertoires in COVID-19. Overall study context: Sources were T cells, B-cell-depleted T cells, or PBMCs; the material itself was cDNA or gDNA.

The CDR3 covers 15 residues. Deletions cut 3 bases from V and 1 base from J, with 10 bases between. Germline-derived CDR1 and CDR2 are LGHNA and YNFKEQ. Profiled with immunoSEQ multiplex PCR; TCRdb holds only in-frame clones, not every one. The table shows some 210,000 clones, with about 90% occurring only once. Source material: peripheral blood. The chain employs TRBV4-2 and TRBJ1-5; unclear D gene. The receptor's source is a man aged 55 to 70 with COVID-19, enrolled during active disease. CDR3 sequence: CASSHGPASNQPQHF. For the CDR3, the DNA is TGTGCCAGCAGCCATGGGCCAGCAAGCAATCAGCCCCAGCATTTT.